This record covers a single T cell receptor beta chain. Which antigen it targets is not known. No base quality values were provided; no much bigger clone lies one nucleotide off. Whole blood was collected in K2EDTA tubes by collaborating institutions according to the institutions' own protocols. Collaborator samples were shipped for TCRbeta analysis as frozen whole blood, isolated PBMCs, or DNA extracted from either sample type. Including cysteine and phenylalanine, the CDR3 has 16 amino acids. Solely the CDR3 DNA is kept, with 48 bases framed from the first base. Trimming takes 0 bases from V and 9 bases from J, and the germline ends sit 18 bases apart. CDR1 and CDR2 are read off the germline V gene (reference sequence) as SEHNR and FQNEAQ. The data were obtained in a study of blood T cell repertoires in COVID-19 (dated by TCRdb to about 2020). Background for the entire study: Samples covering the acute and convalescent phases of COVID-19 were provided by collaborators in the United States, Italy and Spain. The prospective study material was composed of cDNA or gDNA derived from T cells, B-cell-depleted T cells, or PBMCs. Deeply sampled blood TCRbeta repertoires from subjects exposed to, actively infected with, or recovered from COVID-19 were included in the dataset. A freely available public database, intended as a resource for researchers studying the immune response to SARS-CoV-2, is where the repertoires were released. Samples were obtained from the ongoing ImmuneRACE study (first 160 participants) and from over a thousand subjects provided by 6 global collaborators. Sample metadata almost always included a de-identified subject ID, COVID-19 status, age in years and sex. Where available, HLA class I and class II types were obtained from metadata supplied by the sample provider rather than from assay-based typing.

TCRbeta CDR3 regions were amplified from genomic DNA using the immunoSEQ Assay, a bias-controlled multiplex PCR. In the source study's methods: The number of nucleated cells in each sample was estimated by amplification of reference gene primers within the assay. To quantify the absolute abundance of each unique TCRbeta CDR3 rearrangement, sequence reads were collapsed and filtered. For each sample, productive Simpson clonality was calculated by taking the square root of Simpson's diversity index across productive rearrangements. Held by TCRdb, this immuneACCESS table contains in-frame sequences only and omits some clones. Under half of the omission traces to an unresolved V gene where checked; the cause of the rest is unknown. V and J calls plus clone size are reproduced from that table; the DNA served to infer D and trimming. Counted in this sample were just over 200,000 clones; about nine tenths of them appeared once. The ten largest clonotypes hold approximately 6.1% of the sample.

The investigation overall reported the following: The amount of clinical and demographic metadata varied by source and participant and was provided uncurated.

The sequence was collected from a man older than 75 with acute or convalescent COVID-19. Recombination joined TRBV7-9 with TRBJ1-3, with a weak D call of TRBD1 (5 bases match). Sample: peripheral blood. This receptor has the CDR3 CASSLAGFDRAGTIYF. The nucleotide sequence is TGTGCCAGCAGCTTAGCTGGGTTTGACAGAGCGGGCACCATATATTTT.